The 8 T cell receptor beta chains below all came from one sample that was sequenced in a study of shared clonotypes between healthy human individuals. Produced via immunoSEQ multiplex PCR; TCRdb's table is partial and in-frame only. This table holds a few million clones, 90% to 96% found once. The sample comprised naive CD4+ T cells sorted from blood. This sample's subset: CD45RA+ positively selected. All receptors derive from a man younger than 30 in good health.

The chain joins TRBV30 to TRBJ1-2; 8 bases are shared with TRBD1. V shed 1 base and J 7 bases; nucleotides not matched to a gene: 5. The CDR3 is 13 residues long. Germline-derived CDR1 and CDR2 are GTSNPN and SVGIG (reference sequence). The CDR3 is CAWSADREVGYTF. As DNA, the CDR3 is TGTGCCTGGAGTGCGGACAGGGAGGTTGGCTACACCTTC.

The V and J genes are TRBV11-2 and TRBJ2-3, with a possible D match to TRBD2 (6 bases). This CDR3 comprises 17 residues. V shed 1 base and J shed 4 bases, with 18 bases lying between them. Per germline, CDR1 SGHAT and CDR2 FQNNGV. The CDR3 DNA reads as TGTGCCAGCAGCTTAGTCCTCTTGAGGAGGGTGGCAGATACGCAGTATTTT. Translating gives CASSLVLLRRVADTQYF.

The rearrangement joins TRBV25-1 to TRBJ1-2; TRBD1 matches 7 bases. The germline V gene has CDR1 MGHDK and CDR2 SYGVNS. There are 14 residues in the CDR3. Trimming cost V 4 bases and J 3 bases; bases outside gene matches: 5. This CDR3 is CASSGQGRDYGYTF. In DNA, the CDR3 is TGTGCCAGCAGTGGACAGGGTCGAGACTATGGCTACACCTTC.

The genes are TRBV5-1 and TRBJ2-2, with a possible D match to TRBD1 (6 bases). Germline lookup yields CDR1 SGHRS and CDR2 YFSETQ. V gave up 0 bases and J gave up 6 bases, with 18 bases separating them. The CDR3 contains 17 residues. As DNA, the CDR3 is TGCGCCAGCAGCTTGGTTGGGGGCTACCTGATACCCGGGGAGCTGTTTTTT. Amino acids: CASSLVGGYLIPGELFF.

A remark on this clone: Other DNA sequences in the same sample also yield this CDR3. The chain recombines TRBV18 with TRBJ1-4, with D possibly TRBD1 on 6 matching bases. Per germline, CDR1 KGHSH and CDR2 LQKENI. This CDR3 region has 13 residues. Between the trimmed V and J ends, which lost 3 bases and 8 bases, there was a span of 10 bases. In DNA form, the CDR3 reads TGTGCCAGCTCACCGGGACAAAGGGAAAAACTGTTTTTT. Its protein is CASSPGQREKLFF.

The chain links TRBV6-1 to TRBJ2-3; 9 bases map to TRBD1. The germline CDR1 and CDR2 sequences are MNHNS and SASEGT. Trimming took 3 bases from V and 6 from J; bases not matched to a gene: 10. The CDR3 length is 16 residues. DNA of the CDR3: TGTGCCAGCAGTGATTTCGTAACAGGGGGCGAGGATACGCAGTATTTT. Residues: CASSDFVTGGEDTQYF.

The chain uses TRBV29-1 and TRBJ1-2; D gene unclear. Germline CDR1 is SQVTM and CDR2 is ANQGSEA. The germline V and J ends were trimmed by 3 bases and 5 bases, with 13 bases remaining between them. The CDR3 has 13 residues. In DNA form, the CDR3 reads TGCAGCGTTGATTCCGGGCCCCGGTATGGCTACACCTTC. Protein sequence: CSVDSGPRYGYTF.

The CDR3 loop reads CASSWGGGDNSPLHF. For the CDR3, the DNA is TGTGCCAGCAGTTGGGGTGGGGGAGATAATTCACCCCTCCACTTT. The chain joins TRBV6-5 to TRBJ1-6; tentatively, D is TRBD1 (5 bases). This CDR3 contains 15 residues. Trimming left V 4 bases short and J 5 bases short, with 12 bases between. CDR1 and CDR2 (germline): MNHEY, SVGAGI.